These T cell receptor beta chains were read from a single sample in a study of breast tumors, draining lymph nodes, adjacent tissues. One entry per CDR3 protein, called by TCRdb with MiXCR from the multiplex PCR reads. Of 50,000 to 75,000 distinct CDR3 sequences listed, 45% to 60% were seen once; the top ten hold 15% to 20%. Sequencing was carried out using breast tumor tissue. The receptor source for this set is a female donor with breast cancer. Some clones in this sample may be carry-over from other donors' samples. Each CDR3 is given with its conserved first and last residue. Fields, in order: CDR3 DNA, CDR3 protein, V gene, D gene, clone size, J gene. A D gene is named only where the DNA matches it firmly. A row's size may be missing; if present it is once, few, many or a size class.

TGTGCCAGCAGCACTATCAGGGGGAAGATGAACACTGAAGCTCTCTTT	CASSTIRGKMNTEALF	TRBV7-9	TRBD1	NA	TRBJ1-1
TGTGCCAGCAGCCTCTGGGCTGACAGGGTAGCTGGGGCCAACGTCCTGACTTTC	CASSLWADRVAGANVLTF	TRBV7-9	TRBD1	NA	TRBJ2-6
TGTGCCAGCAGTTACACTCCACCGGGACAGGGAAGCGAAAAACTGTTTTTT	CASSYTPPGQGSEKLFF	TRBV6-5	TRBD1	many	TRBJ1-4
TGCAGTGCTAGAGATACGCTAGCGGGAGGGCCCAATGAGCAGTTCTTC	CSARDTLAGGPNEQFF	TRBV20-1	TRBD2	NA	TRBJ2-1
TGTGCCAGCAGTGGCGGACACTTTTCTGGAAACACCATATATTTT	CASSGGHFSGNTIYF	TRBV25-1	NA	once	TRBJ1-3
TGTGCCAGCAGCCAGGACAGGACGCGGGAGGATACGCAGTATTTT	CASSQDRTREDTQYF	TRBV5-5	NA	once	TRBJ2-3
TGTGCCAGCAGCTTAGGGCCTCGGGAGACCCAGTACTTC	CASSLGPRETQYF	TRBV7-2	NA	NA	TRBJ2-5
TGTGCCAGTAGTATATATACAGTCAATCAGCCCCAGCATTTT	CASSIYTVNQPQHF	TRBV19	NA	NA	TRBJ1-5
TGCAGTGCTAGTGACGGGGGGACGGAGAAACTGTTTTTT	CSASDGGTEKLFF	TRBV20-1	NA	NA	TRBJ1-4
TGTGCCAGCGGAGGGGACGTCTACGAGCAGTACTTC	CASGGDVYEQYF	TRBV12-3/TRBV12-4	NA	NA	TRBJ2-7
TGTGCCAGCAGCCAGACAGGGGGCGAAACTGAAGCTTTCTTT	CASSQTGGETEAFF	TRBV3-1	TRBD1	NA	TRBJ1-1
TGTGCCAGCAGTTACTCGATATTATCGGGAGCTAGTGAAAAACTGTTTTTT	CASSYSILSGASEKLFF	TRBV6-5	NA	many	TRBJ1-4
TGTGCCAGCACCAAAAGCGTCTCTCGGGACACCGGGGAGCTGTTTTTT	CASTKSVSRDTGELFF	TRBV7-9	NA	NA	TRBJ2-2
TGTGCCAGCAGCTTGTATTCGGGACTAGCATTCTCCTACGAGCAGTACTTC	CASSLYSGLAFSYEQYF	TRBV5-6	TRBD2	many	TRBJ2-7
TGCGCCAGCAGCACTAGCGGGAGCTCGATCTACGAGCAGTACTTC	CASSTSGSSIYEQYF	TRBV5-1	TRBD2	NA	TRBJ2-7
TGTGCCAGCACGGGCAGGACCGACTACGAGCAGTACTTC	CASTGRTDYEQYF	TRBV2	NA	few	TRBJ2-7
TGTGCCAGCAGTTGGAACAGGGGGGGGTACCAGCCCCAGCATTTT	CASSWNRGGYQPQHF	TRBV12-3/TRBV12-4	TRBD1	NA	TRBJ1-5
TGTGCCAGCAGTGCACAGCCGAACACTGAAGCTTTCTTT	CASSAQPNTEAFF	TRBV6-4	NA	NA	TRBJ1-1
TGTGCCAGTAGTTCCGACAGGGGGCGCGCAGAGACCCAGTACTTC	CASSSDRGRAETQYF	TRBV19	TRBD1	once	TRBJ2-5
TGCGCCAGCAGCCCGGGGGACAGGGGGGGAAACATTCAGTACTTC	CASSPGDRGGNIQYF	TRBV5-1	TRBD1	few	TRBJ2-4
TGTGCTAGAGCTTGGGCAGGAGGGGACTACACCTTC	CARAWAGGDYTF	TRBV2	NA	NA	TRBJ1-2
TGTGCCAGCGGCGGGTACTCTGGAAACACCATATATTTT	CASGGYSGNTIYF	TRBV6-1	NA	many	TRBJ1-3
TGTGCCAGCAGTGAAAGGGGGTATAGCAATCAGCCCCAGCATTTT	CASSERGYSNQPQHF	TRBV6-1	NA	many	TRBJ1-5
TGTGCCAGCAGACCGCGGGGGGCCGCAGATACGCAGTATTTT	CASRPRGAADTQYF	TRBV12-3/TRBV12-4	TRBD2	once	TRBJ2-3
TGTGCCAGCAGATCCGGGACAGAGAGCTACGAGCAGTACTTC	CASRSGTESYEQYF	TRBV6-5	TRBD1	NA	TRBJ2-7
TGTGCCAGCAGCTTAGCAGGGGGCGGTCAGCCCCAGCATTTT	CASSLAGGGQPQHF	TRBV7-8	TRBD1	NA	TRBJ1-5
TGTGCCAGCAGCCTCTACCGACAGGGAAGGGATGGCTACACCTTC	CASSLYRQGRDGYTF	TRBV5-6	TRBD1	NA	TRBJ1-2
TGCAGCGTTGGCGGGAGGTCTAGCTCCTACAATGAGCAGTTCTTC	CSVGGRSSSYNEQFF	TRBV29-1	TRBD2	medium-sized	TRBJ2-1
TGTGCCAGCAGCTTGGGGCACAATGAGCAGTTCTTC	CASSLGHNEQFF	TRBV7-9	NA	NA	TRBJ2-1
TGCAGTGCTAGGGGTAGCGGGAGCCATGAGCAGTTCTTC	CSARGSGSHEQFF	TRBV20-1	TRBD2	NA	TRBJ2-1
TGCGCCAGCAGCTTATCAGGGGAGGACTCTGGGGCCGACGTCCTGACTTTC	CASSLSGEDSGADVLTF	TRBV5-1	NA	NA	TRBJ2-6
TGTGCCAGAAGTGAAGATGAACACCCTCAAGAGACCCAGTACTTC	CARSEDEHPQETQYF	TRBV2	NA	NA	TRBJ2-5
TGCAGTGCTAGTAAGGGGGCAGGCACCGGGGAGCTGTTTTTT	CSASKGAGTGELFF	TRBV20-1	TRBD1	many	TRBJ2-2
TGTGCCAGCAGTTACAGGGGCCAGGGCTCTCCCTATGGCTACACCTTC	CASSYRGQGSPYGYTF	TRBV6-1	TRBD1	NA	TRBJ1-2
TGTGCCACCCCGGGACTGCTTTCCTACGAGCAGTACTTC	CATPGLLSYEQYF	TRBV7-3	NA	few	TRBJ2-7
TGCAGCGTTGAAGTTTGGGACGGTGAAAAACTGTTTTTT	CSVEVWDGEKLFF	TRBV29-1	NA	many	TRBJ1-4